This T cell receptor beta chain was retrieved from a study of response to subunit inactivated influenza vaccine. Study-wide results and limits: Authors proposed each seasonal influenza vaccination draws in few new T cells.

This clonotype was found a few times. The antigen remains undetermined. Germline V gene data show CDR1 as SNHLY and CDR2 as FYNNEI. This CDR3 comprises 14 residues. The germline V and J ends were trimmed by 7 bases and 4 bases, with 16 bases remaining between them. TCRdb reanalysed the RT-PCR reads using MiXCR and keeps one entry per CDR3 protein. The sample includes approximately 160,000 distinct CDR3 sequences, approximately 11% of them seen just once. The chain combines TRBV2 with TRBJ1-1; possible D gene TRBD1, 5 bases. Sample: CD8+ T cells sorted from PBMCs, taken around 25 months after vaccination. This clonotype originated in a man between 50 and 69 years old who received an inactivated influenza vaccine. The CDR3 coding sequence is TGTGCCAGCAAGGAGGTGGGGCCCGGCACTGAAGCTTTCTTT. It is translated as CASKEVGPGTEAFF.